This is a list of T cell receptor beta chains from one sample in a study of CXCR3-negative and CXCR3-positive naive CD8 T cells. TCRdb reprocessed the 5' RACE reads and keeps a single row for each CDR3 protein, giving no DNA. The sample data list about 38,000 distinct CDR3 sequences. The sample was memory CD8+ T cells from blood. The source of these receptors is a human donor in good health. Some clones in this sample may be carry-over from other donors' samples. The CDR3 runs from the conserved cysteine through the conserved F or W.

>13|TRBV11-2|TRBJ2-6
CASSGAGANVLTF
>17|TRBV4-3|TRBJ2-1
CASSQEGDTGAENEQFF
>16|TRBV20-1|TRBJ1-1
CSAKGDTGGENTEAFF
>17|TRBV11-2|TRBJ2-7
CASSSASGTGDSYEQYF
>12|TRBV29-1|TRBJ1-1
CSVGQGKTEAFF
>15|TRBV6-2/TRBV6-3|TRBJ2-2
CASSYGTGDTGELFF
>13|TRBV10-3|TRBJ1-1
CAINTELNTEAFF
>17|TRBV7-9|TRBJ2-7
CASSLALSGHPTYEQYF
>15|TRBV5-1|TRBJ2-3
CASSLEGRATDTQYF
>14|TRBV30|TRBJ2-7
CAWSHRDSVYEQYF
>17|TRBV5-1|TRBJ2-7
CASSFRTSGGTSYEQYF
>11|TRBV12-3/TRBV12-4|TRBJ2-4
CASSPGDIQYF
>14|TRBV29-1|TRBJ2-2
CSVVSRSGTGELFF
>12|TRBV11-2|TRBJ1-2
CASSLLGEGYTF
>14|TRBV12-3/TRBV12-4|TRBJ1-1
CASSLTDRNTEAFF
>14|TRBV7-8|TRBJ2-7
CASSLKTGPYEQYF
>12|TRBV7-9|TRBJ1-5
CASSLGGQPQHF
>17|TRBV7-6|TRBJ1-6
CASSLGGGQDNSSPLHF
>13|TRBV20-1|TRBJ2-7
CSAPGGRFYEQYF
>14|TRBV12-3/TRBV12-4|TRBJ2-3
CASSSGGLEDTQYF
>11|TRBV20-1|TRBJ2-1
CSARTGLEQFF
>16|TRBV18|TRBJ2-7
CASSNLAGAFSYEQYF